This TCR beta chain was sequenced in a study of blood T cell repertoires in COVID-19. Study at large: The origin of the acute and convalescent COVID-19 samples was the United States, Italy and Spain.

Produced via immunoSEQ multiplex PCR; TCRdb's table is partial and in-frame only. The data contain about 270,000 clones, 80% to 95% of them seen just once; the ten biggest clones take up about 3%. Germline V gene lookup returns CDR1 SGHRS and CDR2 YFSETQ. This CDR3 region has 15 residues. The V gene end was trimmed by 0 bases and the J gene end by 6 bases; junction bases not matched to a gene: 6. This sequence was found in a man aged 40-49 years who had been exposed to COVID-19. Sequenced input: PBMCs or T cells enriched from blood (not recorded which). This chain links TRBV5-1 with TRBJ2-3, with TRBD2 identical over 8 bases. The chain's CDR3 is CASSLGSGGPDTQYF. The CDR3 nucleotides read TGCGCCAGCAGCTTGGGAAGCGGGGGTCCGGATACGCAGTATTTT.